Included here is one TCR beta chain sequence, with context. This clone was counted a few times. The target of this receptor is not known. The record has no base qualities; no much larger clone is one base away. The trim is 6 bases for V and 10 bases for J, with a gap of 15 bases between the germline ends. CDR1 and CDR2 are drawn from the germline V gene: MDHEN, SYDVKM. The CDR3, from cysteine to phenylalanine, totals 12 residues. The only DNA kept is the CDR3, 36 bases in frame from the first base. The cohort consisted of 600 to 700 healthy bone marrow donors. At the time of sampling, every cohort member was nominally healthy, though immune exposures that went unrecorded were likely present. The donor tested CMV seronegative, placing the donor among the 350 or so seronegative members of the cohort. Every donor gave a peripheral blood sample, and the peripheral blood mononuclear cells from that sample were used for TCR beta sequencing. Genomic DNA extraction from the blood cell samples was performed with the Qiagen DNeasy Blood Extraction Kit.

Library method: the immunoSEQ multiplex PCR assay. For the multiplex PCR, a mixture combining 60 forward primers for TCR Vbeta segments and 13 reverse primers for TCR Jbeta segments was used. Amplification of the CDR3 region of rearranged TCR beta genes was performed with a multiplex PCR assay on genomic DNA. The amplified TCR beta libraries were sequenced on the Illumina HiSeq System as 87-base-pair reads. In the authors' own workflow: A later analysis tallied around 87 million unique TCR beta chains across the 660 or so repertoires, and approximately 12 million of those chains were shared by two or more donors. To remove PCR and sequencing errors, raw reads were error-corrected and collapsed into unique sequences using a nearest-neighbor algorithm that merged closely related sequences. CDR3 sequences were aligned to IMGT reference sequences to assign V, D and J gene segments. For a sequence to be retained, at least a six-nucleotide match to both a V gene segment and a J gene segment was required. Rearrangements were called productive when the CDR3 lacked stop codons and stayed in frame with V and J; all others were non-productive. Following IMGT convention, CDR3 was defined as the stretch from the second conserved V-encoded cysteine up to the conserved J-encoded phenylalanine. Sequences without an unambiguous match to a single V gene segment were excluded from the earlier analysis of 450 to 750 of the donors. In an earlier analysis of about 590 of the donors, a V segment was called functional when productive rearrangements were above 56.7%, and segregating when the standard deviation between donors exceeded 5%. A statistical classification framework was developed to diagnose cytomegalovirus status using the catalog of TCR beta chain sequences. In a later analysis, TCR nucleotide sequences were compared against IMGT/GENE-DB human TR gene sequences so that V and J genes could be assigned. The TCRdist pipeline was used in a later analysis to assign CDR3 sequences and most-parsimonious VDJ recombination scenarios. A later analysis defined each TCR beta chain by its CDR3 amino acid sequence plus V-gene family, and excluded reads lacking a unique V-gene family. In a later analysis, around 650 highly shared, low-generation-probability nucleotide sequences were removed to address suspected cross-contamination and a sequencing artifact. For each public chain, a later analysis derived a clonal expansion index from normalized ranks of inferred template counts within each repertoire. Generation probabilities in a later analysis came from a VDJ recombination model fitted to out-of-frame rearrangements, and those results were checked against IGoR. Hypergeometric tests were used in a later analysis to score TCR-TCR, TCR-HLA and TCR-CMV co-occurrence, with a repertoire-size bias correction applied to the TCR pairs. A later analysis estimated false discovery rates by permuting HLA or CMV assignments 20 times. In a later analysis, co-occurring TCRs were grouped using DBSCAN, and TCRdist sequence similarity was added for clustering within HLA-allele-positive subsets. Repertoires with fewer than 30,000 or more than 120,000 public chains were left out of co-occurrence clustering, as were about 5 repertoires with anomalous nucleotide sharing. TCRdb re-hosts the immuneACCESS table, in-frame sequences only. Its copies lack some clones; in the studies checked, an unresolved V gene accounts for under half of them, and the cause for the rest is not known. The DNA was the basis for D and trimming; V, J and clone size are from that table. Here the sample has around 180,000 clones; around 75% occur a single time. Of the sample, approximately 1.4% is held by the ten largest clones.

This sample stems from a study of cytomegalovirus exposure and HLA in healthy donors (dated by TCRdb to 2016 to 2017). Describing the broader study: An earlier analysis of several hundred of the donors reported about 250 Gb of sequence data and some 120 million unique TCR beta sequences from 150 million to 200 million T cells. In an earlier analysis of more than 550 of the donors, high-throughput TCR beta sequencing was used to judge whether each TCR beta V gene segment behaved as functional or pseudogenic. The number of typed donors differed by locus: roughly 629-640 for A, B, C, DRB1 and DQB1; roughly 510 for DQA1; 606 for DPA1; and 400 to 480 for DPB1. To study patterns of TCR occurrence, a later analysis re-analyzed previously published TCR beta repertoires from 650 to 750 donors and added high-resolution HLA genotyping. Alongside the repertoire data, information on donor age, sex, ethnicity and CMV serostatus was compiled. Genome-wide SNP genotypes for about 65% of the 666 donors were used in a later genetic analysis, which treated that subset as a discovery cohort. Every discovery cohort repertoire had been produced on one sequencing platform. The study aimed to test whether signatures of past pathogen exposure could be identified by cataloging public T cell receptors. In addition to the first cohort of several hundred subjects, a separate validation cohort of 100 to 150 different subjects was used. The study profiled the T cell repertoires of around 700 subjects by immunosequencing and related them to cytomegalovirus serostatus. Rather than using new phenotypic data, the later analysis identified candidate immune exposures from TCR beta sequences and from how often those sequences occurred across donors. High-throughput TCR immunosequencing, statistical association of individual TCRs with disease status, and machine learning were combined to predict cytomegalovirus infection status. Both class I and class II loci were covered by HLA typing, at four-digit resolution. An early release that covered fewer than 750 HLA-typed donors contained approximately 300 gigabases of sequencing data and tens of millions of unique TCR sequences. Among almost 400 genotyped donors of the cohort, an average of approximately 240,000 unique TCR beta nucleotide sequences were sequenced per donor, approximately 20% of them non-productive. The genetic ancestry cluster associated with self-reported Caucasian donors included roughly four fifths of the 398 genotyped donors. A handful of DR-DQ haplotypes were handled as single units for association and clustering because linkage in the cohort was strong. Study-wide findings and limitations: CMV serostatus was the only immune exposure information available for the cohort. Assigning TCR associations to individual alleles was difficult when HLA alleles, especially DR and DQ, strongly co-occurred. According to a later analysis, most CMV-associated TCR beta chains appeared to be HLA-restricted, and the HLA associations seemed to be driven largely by CMV exposure. Some IMGT-functional V segments, including TRBV6-2 and TRBV6-3, could not be distinguished by the 87-base-pair reads and were therefore excluded. Correlated functional status among segregating V segments might reflect linkage disequilibrium, but an unknown experimental factor could not be ruled out. It was suggested by the authors that the approach could potentially be generalized to other disease states and immunological phenotypes. In a later analysis, the rate of TCR association differed among HLA loci, with DRB1 alleles having the most associated TCRs and HLA-C alleles having the fewest. In vitro tests confirmed that three of the cytomegalovirus-associated TCR beta chains recognize cytomegalovirus antigens. Specific HLA alleles were associated with about 17,000 TCR beta sequences at a false discovery rate of 0.05 in a later analysis. Over 15 rarely observed V segments, including chromosome 9 orphons, were excluded from the earlier analysis of several hundred of the donors because counts were too low. The presence/absence analyses assumed that sequencing depth was roughly uniform across donors, and that assumption may not be true. In both the original and validation cohorts, the classifier was reported to diagnose cytomegalovirus status with high specificity and sensitivity. A later analysis found that HLA-associated TCR beta chains were more clonally expanded and had lower generation probabilities than equally common non-associated chains. A further reported finding was that TCR beta sequences accurately predicted the HLA-A and HLA-B alleles for most subjects in the first cohort. According to a later genetic analysis, donors in an Asian-associated ancestry cluster had fewer N-insertions in productive TCRs than the approximately 630-donor mean. In this cohort, only TCR beta chains were sequenced, and detectable features were limited by the absence of alpha or paired-chain data. Most TCR sequences were observed very rarely across donors, whereas some public TCRs were present in many individuals. Broadly in line with IMGT annotations, most TCR beta V segments showed up in productive rearrangements about 87% or about 30% of the time in an earlier analysis of about 500 of the donors. A cluster of highly shared sequence variants was judged likely to be a technical artifact of the sequencing pipeline. Because some donors lacked HLA typing at each locus, the association tests relied only on the typed subset. An association between a missense DCLRE1C variant and V-gene and J-gene trimming of TCR beta chains was found in a later genetic analysis and replicated in an independent cohort. A later analysis reported that several top co-occurrence clusters appeared linked to parvovirus B19, influenza, CMV and Epstein-Barr virus. The study listed 150 to 200 TCR beta chains as associated with cytomegalovirus.

This receptor chain uses TRBV28 and TRBJ1-1; a tentative D match to TRBD1 spans 5 bases. This TCR was sampled from a woman in her forties or fifties in good health and CMV-seronegative. Material: PBMCs. The encoded CDR3 is CASRTSAQGAFF. The nucleotide sequence is TGTGCCAGCAGGACATCGGCCCAGGGAGCTTTCTTT.